This T cell receptor (beta chain) was sequenced in a study of Graves' ophthalmopathy and Graves' hyperthyroidism. Whole-study results and caveats: An approximately 80% specificity and roughly 90% sensitivity were achieved by a 13-signature model that separated ophthalmopathy from stable hyperthyroidism. Clonotypes were expanded in thyroid at above 0.001 frequency, and most also appeared in blood.

Amplifying from RNA transcripts, the study obtained TCR beta CDR3 regions. The first round was an RT-PCR with HTBI primers, and the second round was a multiplex PCR. TCRdb redid the calling of the multiplex PCR reads with MiXCR, one entry per CDR3 protein. The sample lists around 1,000,000 distinct CDR3 sequences; around a third were seen once. V shed 4 bases and J shed 0 bases, with 25 bases lying between them. CDR3 size: 19 residues. The V gene's germline CDR1 is MDHEN and CDR2 SYDVKM. As to this clonotype: Its antigen is still unknown.

The sample taken for sequencing was peripheral blood or thyroid tissue (not recorded which). This clonotype was sampled from an adult man with Graves' hyperthyroidism. V and J are TRBV28 and TRBJ2-7; the D gene is possibly TRBD2 (6 bases). The CDR3 protein is CASSSLTKGRRESSYEQYF. CDR3 bases: TGTGCCAGCAGTTCCCTAACCAAAGGGAGGAGGGAGAGCTCCTACGAGCAGTACTTC.